The present T cell receptor beta chain was sequenced within a study of blood T cell repertoires in COVID-19. On the study more broadly: Sources were T cells, B-cell-depleted T cells, or PBMCs; the material itself was cDNA or gDNA.

This CDR3 region has 19 residues. Per the authors' pipeline: Amplification with reference gene primers provided the estimates of nucleated cell counts. The table came from immunoSEQ multiplex PCR; TCRdb's copy has only in-frame clones and leaves some out. V and J calls and clone size come straight from that table; D and trimming were deduced from the DNA. The top ten clones hold 7.5% to 10% of a sample with approximately 330,000 clones, roughly 86% of them seen once. The sample comprised peripheral blood. This receptor was identified in a man aged 30 to 45 with COVID-19, enrolled during active disease. The chain combines TRBV21-1 with TRBJ2-5; the table's D call, TRBD2, was not checked against the DNA. TRBV21-1 is flagged as a pseudogene. The CDR3 coding sequence is TGTGCCAGCAGCAAAGAGGGGGGGTATGACAAGAGGCCACAAGAGACCCAGTACTTC. Its translation: CASSKEGGYDKRPQETQYF.